This TCR beta chain was obtained from a study of technical replicates of blood from a few donors. Assay used: immunoSEQ multiplex PCR; TCRdb lists only in-frame clones, some missing. The table lists tens of thousands of clones, about 93% of them singletons, with around 0.25% in the top ten. The sequenced material came from T cells isolated from PBMCs. This receptor was taken from a human donor in good health.

In DNA, the CDR3 is TGTGCCAGCAGCCCGGGGCCTATGTGGGGGCGGGTCAAAAACATTCAGTACTTC. Translation: CASSPGPMWGRVKNIQYF. The chain has TRBV5-6 and TRBJ2-4, with D possibly matching TRBD1 (6 bases). CDR3 length: 18 amino acids. Per the germline V gene, CDR1 is SGHDT and CDR2 is YYEEEE. Trimming pared 4 bases from V and 3 bases from J, leaving 23 bases between.